The 16 T cell receptor beta chains below all came from one sample that was sequenced in a study of response to subunit inactivated influenza vaccine (dated by TCRdb to the late 2010s). To prepare the library, RT-PCR was applied. This sample was sequenced with an Illumina HiSeq 2500. TCRdb passed the public sequencing reads through fastp at Q25 and MiXCR, retaining productive beta sequences. Merged by CDR3 protein, the rows form single entries marked with the most common genes and DNA. The table for this sample lists about 540,000 distinct CDR3 sequences; 20% to 25% of them were counted only once. Approximately 3% of the sample is in the top ten clones. The same sample was also studied in work on T cells expressing NK-cell markers. The other study reports the following: The TCR beta cDNA libraries were made using 5'RACE template switching, a step that added both a universal primer site and unique molecular identifiers.

Sequenced here: CD4+ T cells sorted from PBMCs, sampled approximately 12 days after vaccination. All receptors derive from a man between 45 and 60 years old who received an inactivated influenza vaccine. Donor details come from another sample of the same person, matched by shared clones.

This clonotype showed up many times. This chain connects TRBV20-1 to TRBJ2-6; no firm D call. The length of the CDR3 is 12 residues. Trimming took off 7 bases at V and 0 bases at J, with 4 bases between the two ends. Germline CDR1 is DFQATT and CDR2 is SNEGSKA (reference sequence). CDR3 loop: CSGNSGANVLTF. The CDR3 nucleotides are TGCAGTGGGAACTCTGGGGCCAACGTCCTGACTTTC.

This clonotype was seen a handful of times. This rearrangement joins TRBV5-1 to TRBJ2-3, with 10 nucleotides matching TRBD1. J gave up 10 bases and V 0 bases, and 5 bases lay outside the gene matches. The CDR3 has 14 amino acids. The V gene's germline CDR1 is SGHRS and CDR2 YFSETQ. The CDR3 bases are TGCGCCAGCAGCTTGGAGTACGGGACAGGGGCGCAGTATTTT. Translation gives CASSLEYGTGAQYF.

Only a few counts were recorded for this clonotype. The chain combines TRBV7-8 with TRBJ2-7, with D perhaps matching TRBD1 (6 bases). Germline V gene data show CDR1 as SGHVS and CDR2 as FQNEAQ. V was pared by 4 bases and J by 1 base, with 17 bases between. The CDR3 sequence is 16 residues long. The CDR3 loop is CASSSQTGRVSYEQYF. Here the CDR3 DNA reads TGTGCCAGCAGCTCCCAGACAGGCCGAGTATCCTACGAGCAGTACTTC.

The V and J genes are TRBV6-2 or TRBV6-3 and TRBJ2-3; D possibly corresponds to TRBD1 (5 bases). The CDR3 is 13 amino acids. V was cut by 6 bases and J by 2 bases, with 9 bases left in between. Germline CDR1 is MNHEY and CDR2 is SVGEGT. The CDR3 nucleotides read TGTGCCAGCAGATGGGGCTTCACAGATACGCAGTATTTT. It codes for CASRWGFTDTQYF.

CDR3 sequence (DNA): TGTGCCAGCAGCCCCACAGGGGGGGGAGCCAAAAACATTCAGTACTTC. It specifies CASSPTGGGAKNIQYF. This rearrangement joins TRBV3-1 to TRBJ2-4, with a possible D match to TRBD1 (8 bases). V was clipped by 4 bases and J by 0 bases, with 13 bases between them. Germline V CDR1 and CDR2: LGHDT, YNNKEL (reference sequence). The CDR3 extends over 16 amino acids.

The CDR3 sequence is CASSLQGAHEQYF. The CDR3 DNA reads as TGTGCCAGCAGCTTACAGGGGGCGCACGAGCAGTACTTC. This sequence joins TRBV7-2 and TRBJ2-7, with 8 bases matching TRBD1. This CDR3 has 13 amino acids. CDR1 is SGHTA, CDR2 FQGNSA, per germline. The ends lost 2 bases at V and 5 bases at J; junction bases unmatched: 2.

This clonotype was detected ten times or more. The chain employs TRBV7-2 and TRBJ2-1, with D possibly matching TRBD1 (6 bases). The V gene lost 2 bases and the J gene lost 3 bases, with 11 bases spanning the gap. The germline V gene encodes CDR1 SGHTA and CDR2 FQGNSA. This CDR3 is 15 amino acids long. The CDR3, as DNA: TGTGCCAGCAGCTTATTCCAGGGGAACTACAATGAGCAGTTCTTC. Translated: CASSLFQGNYNEQFF. Looking up the rest from reference TRBV7-2 and TRBJ2-1 gives the full variable domain: GAGVSQSPSNKVTEKGKDVELRCDPISGHTALYWYRQSLGQGLEFLIYFQGNSAPDKSGLPSDRFSAERTGGSVSTLTIQRTQQEDSAVYLCASSLFQGNYNEQFFGPGTRLTVL.

This chain connects TRBV28 to TRBJ1-2, with 8 bases identical to TRBD1. CDR1 is MDHEN, CDR2 SYDVKM, per germline. The ends lost 1 base at V and 9 bases at J; junction bases unmatched: 10. This CDR3 spans 15 amino acids. The CDR3 coding sequence is TGTGCCAGCAGTTTATCCTTGACAGGGGCGAGGAGCTACACCTTC. Translating gives CASSLSLTGARSYTF.

The V gene is TRBV28, the J gene TRBJ2-1, with D hard to call. Germline CDR1 and CDR2: MDHEN and SYDVKM. Trimming removed 4 bases at V and 12 bases at J, with 13 bases between. CDR3 length: 12 amino acids. As DNA, the CDR3 is TGTGCCAGCAGTTCCTCAAGTTTCGCGCAGTTCTTC. This codes for CASSSSSFAQFF. The variable domain in full, completed from reference TRBV28 and TRBJ2-1, reads DVKVTQSSRYLVKRTGEKVFLECVQDMDHENMFWYRQDPGLGLRLIYFSYDVKMKEKGDIPEGYSVSREKKERFSLILESASTNQTSMYLCASSSSSFAQFFGPGTRLTVL.

V usage is TRBV12-3 or TRBV12-4 and J usage is TRBJ2-7; 7 positions agree with TRBD2. The CDR3 runs 13 residues. The V segment lost 5 bases and the J segment 10 bases; nucleotides outside the gene matches: 11. CDR3 amino acids: CASSQDQRGAQYF. Here the CDR3 DNA reads TGTGCCAGCAGTCAAGACCAGCGGGGCGCACAGTACTTC.

This clonotype has a count of ten or more. The chain links TRBV11-2 to TRBJ1-2; possibly TRBD1 for D (5 bases). There are 19 residues in the CDR3. Germline CDR1 reads SGHAT; CDR2 reads FQNNGV. The V end was cut by 3 bases, the J end by 4 bases, with 27 bases between. The CDR3 bases are TGTGCCAGCAGCTTTTTTAGTCTTACGGGCAGGGCTTACGTCTATGGCTACACCTTC. It encodes CASSFFSLTGRAYVYGYTF. Based on the CDR3 plus reference TRBV11-2 and TRBJ1-2, the full variable domain is EAGVAQSPRYKIIEKRQSVAFWCNPISGHATLYWYQQILGQGPKLLIQFQNNGVVDDSQLPKDRFSAERLKGVDSTLKIQPAKLEDSAVYLCASSFFSLTGRAYVYGYTFGSGTRLTVV.

In this sample, this clonotype turned up a few times. The rearrangement uses TRBV6-2 or TRBV6-3 and TRBJ1-2; 7 bases match TRBD1. Looked up from germline, CDR1 is MNHEY and CDR2 is SVGEGT. V was pared by 0 bases and J by 4 bases, with 20 bases of the junction left unmatched. The CDR3 spans 20 residues. CDR3 residues: CASSYSFLAGAKQGSYGYTF. For the CDR3, the DNA is TGTGCCAGCAGTTACTCCTTTTTAGCCGGAGCCAAACAGGGGAGCTATGGCTACACCTTC.

This chain links TRBV4-1 with TRBJ2-1; 7 bases are shared with TRBD2. The J segment lost 4 bases and the V segment lost 0 bases, leaving 6 bases of the junction unmatched. The CDR3 has 16 residues. Germline V gene lookup returns CDR1 MGHRA and CDR2 YSYEKL. The CDR3 DNA reads as TGCGCCAGCAGCCAAGATTCGGGGGGAGGATACAATGAGCAGTTCTTC. Protein: CASSQDSGGGYNEQFF.

For the CDR3, the DNA is TGTGCCAGCAGTTACGTCATCTCAGATACGCAGTATTTT. Translated: CASSYVISDTQYF. The chain couples TRBV6-6 to TRBJ2-3; D not certain. This CDR3 comprises 13 residues. Trimming shortened V by 2 bases and J by 4 bases, and 7 bases separated the two germline ends. CDR1 and CDR2 from the germline V gene are MNHNY and SVGAGI (reference sequence).

This clonotype came up once. The genes are TRBV3-1 and TRBJ2-7, with a possible D match to TRBD2 (5 bases). There are 13 residues in the CDR3. Germline V gives CDR1 LGHDT, CDR2 YNNKEL (reference sequence). Trimming took 6 bases from V and 2 from J, leaving 11 bases between them. The CDR3 sequence: CASRHRGAYEQYF. The DNA for the CDR3 is TGTGCCAGCAGACACCGGGGAGCCTACGAGCAGTACTTC.

The CDR3 reads CASRSGRDTQYF. The CDR3 DNA sequence: TGTGCCAGCAGGTCTGGCCGAGATACGCAGTATTTT. The chain has TRBV3-1 and TRBJ2-3; the D is unclear. V lost 6 bases, J lost 5 bases, and 9 bases lay in between. CDR3 length: 12 residues. Germline lookup yields CDR1 LGHDT and CDR2 YNNKEL (reference sequence).